This passage covers 6 T cell receptor beta chains from one sample sequenced in a study of neoadjuvant nivolumab and ipilimumab in lung cancer. The table came from immunoSEQ multiplex PCR; TCRdb's copy has only in-frame clones and leaves some out. This sample carries 7,500 to 10,000 clones, roughly four fifths of them seen once, and the ten largest clones take roughly 3%. Specimen: peripheral blood, collected before neoadjuvant nivolumab, alone or with ipilimumab. The receptor set was obtained from an adult with non-small cell lung cancer.

The chain uses TRBV27 and TRBJ2-7; D tentatively fits TRBD1 or TRBD2 (5 bases each). Germline V gene data show CDR1 as MNHEY and CDR2 as SMNVEV (reference sequence). This CDR3 has 15 residues. The V end was cut by 2 bases, the J end by 3 bases, with 14 bases between. CDR3 residues: CASSLRGAGLYEQYF. The CDR3 region has the DNA TGTGCCAGCAGTTTACGAGGGGCTGGCCTCTACGAGCAGTACTTC.

This chain connects TRBV19 to TRBJ1-2; 7 nucleotides line up with TRBD1. The germline CDR1 and CDR2 sequences are LNHDA and SQIVND (reference sequence). The CDR3 is made up of 11 amino acids. With 10 bases clipped from V and 7 bases from J, the junction kept 6 bases outside the gene matches. CDR3 sequence: CATQGGGGYTF. DNA for the CDR3: TGTGCCACCCAGGGGGGTGGTGGCTACACCTTC.

The rearrangement uses TRBV20-1 and TRBJ2-3; D not certain. The CDR3 runs to 11 residues. Trimming took off 3 bases at V and 10 bases at J, with 11 bases between the two ends. Germline V gives CDR1 DFQATT, CDR2 SNEGSKA (reference sequence). CDR3 coding DNA: TGCAGTGCTAGTCAATACGACTCGCAGTATTTT. The encoded protein is CSASQYDSQYF.

The rearrangement links TRBV28 to TRBJ2-3; 7 positions match TRBD1. CDR1 and CDR2 from the germline V gene are MDHEN and SYDVKM. The length of the CDR3 is 13 residues. The trim removed 10 bases at V and 2 bases at J, leaving 6 bases unmatched. CDR3 DNA: TGTGCCAACGGGGACAGCTACACAGATACGCAGTATTTT. This sequence encodes CANGDSYTDTQYF.

The rearrangement uses TRBV5-6 and TRBJ2-7, with a possible D match to TRBD1 (6 bases). Germline-derived CDR1 and CDR2 are SGHDT and YYEEEE. The CDR3 is 12 amino acids. Deletions cut 3 bases from V and 4 bases from J, with 8 bases between. The CDR3 sequence is CASSYTGYEQYF. CDR3 nucleotide sequence: TGTGCCAGCAGCTACACAGGGTACGAGCAGTACTTC.

This clone was observed once. Written as DNA, the CDR3 is TGTGCCAGCAGTTCCATGGGATCGGACTATGGCTACACCTTC. Residues: CASSSMGSDYGYTF. The chain carries TRBV6-5 and TRBJ1-2, with D unclear. Germline V gene lookup returns CDR1 MNHEY and CDR2 SVGAGI. V shed 4 bases and J shed 3 bases, with 12 bases lying between them. The CDR3 is made up of 14 amino acids.